Shown below are 12 T cell receptor beta chains from a single sample sequenced in a study of T-cell memory formation after mild COVID-19. A single record per CDR3 protein comes from TCRdb applying MiXCR to the 5' RACE reads. This sample has 150,000 to 200,000 distinct CDR3 sequences; roughly 17% occur once, and the top ten carry around 1.9%. The specimen was PBMCs or a T cell subset sorted from them (not recorded which). The receptors here all came from an adult woman who had mild COVID-19 (a few samples of this study predate the infection). Cell type and time point are not known.

A single count supports this clonotype. The chain combines TRBV12-3 or TRBV12-4 with TRBJ1-2; 9 nucleotides agree with TRBD1. This CDR3 spans 13 amino acids. Trimming at V came to 5 bases and at J to 12 bases, leaving 10 bases not matched to a gene. In DNA form, the CDR3 reads TGTGCCAGCAGTCAAGGACAGGGGTGGGCCGACACCTTC. This translates into CASSQGQGWADTF.

This clonotype was seen a handful of times. The rearrangement links TRBV5-1 to TRBJ2-1, with unresolved D. The CDR3 is 21 amino acids. V dropped 5 bases and J dropped 3 bases, with 33 bases sitting between them. Germline CDR1 reads SGHRS; CDR2 reads YFSETQ. The CDR3 region is CASRRRIEWDEQGIDYNEQFF. Here the CDR3 DNA reads TGCGCCAGCAGGCGCCGAATAGAATGGGATGAACAAGGGATTGACTACAATGAGCAGTTCTTC.

This clonotype was counted a few times. This chain joins TRBV27 and TRBJ1-4, with D perhaps matching TRBD1 (6 bases). This CDR3 spans 14 amino acids. Germline loops: CDR1 MNHEY, CDR2 SMNVEV (reference sequence). V lost 3 bases, J lost 7 bases, and 12 bases lay in between. Here the CDR3 reads CASSLWGLGEKLFF. The CDR3 nucleotides read TGTGCCAGCAGTTTGTGGGGGCTAGGTGAAAAACTGTTTTTT.

V usage is TRBV18 and J usage is TRBJ2-7, with 10 bases that match TRBD2. J gave up 1 base and V 6 bases, and 6 bases lay outside the gene matches. The CDR3 runs 15 residues. Germline CDR1 and CDR2: KGHSH and LQKENI. This chain's CDR3 is CASSSSGSGSYEQYF. The CDR3 coding sequence is TGTGCCAGCTCTTCTAGCGGGAGTGGGTCCTACGAGCAGTACTTC.

The chain combines TRBV12-3 or TRBV12-4 with TRBJ1-4, with TRBD1 identical over 7 bases. With V trimmed by 5 bases and J by 5 bases, 11 bases remained unmatched. The CDR3 is 16 residues long. CDR3 nucleotides: TGTGCCAGCAGTCGGAACTTAGGGACAGCGAATGAAAAACTGTTTTTT. Its translation: CASSRNLGTANEKLFF.

The chain is built from TRBV7-3 and TRBJ1-1; unclear D gene. V lost 2 bases and J lost 2, with 21 bases in between. The CDR3 is 18 residues long. CDR1 is SGHTA, CDR2 FQGTGA, per germline. CDR3 nucleotides: TGTGCCAGCAGCTTAGCTGTTTTAGGGCGAGGCGGAAACACTGAAGCTTTCTTT. The encoded protein is CASSLAVLGRGGNTEAFF.

This clonotype has just a few counts. The rearrangement links TRBV7-3 to TRBJ2-1, with D perhaps matching TRBD1 (5 bases). Germline-derived CDR1 and CDR2 are SGHTA and FQGTGA. This CDR3 is 15 amino acids long. The ends were cut back, 3 bases at V and 9 bases at J, with 18 bases in the middle. CDR3 sequence reads: CASSFSQGPTFEQFF. The CDR3 DNA reads TGTGCCAGCAGCTTTTCGCAGGGCCCCACTTTTGAGCAGTTCTTC. The full variable domain, completed using reference TRBV7-3 and TRBJ2-1, is GAGVSQTPSNKVTEKGKYVELRCDPISGHTALYWYRQSLGQGPEFLIYFQGTGAADDSGLPNDRFFAVRPEGSVSTLKIQRTERGDSAVYLCASSFSQGPTFEQFFGPGTRLTVL.

This clonotype was counted a few times. The chain couples TRBV27 to TRBJ2-1; 11 nucleotides line up with TRBD2. The CDR3 consists of 16 residues. Trimming took 4 bases from V and 8 from J; bases not matched to a gene: 10. CDR1 and CDR2 from the germline V gene are MNHEY and SMNVEV (reference sequence). The CDR3 here is CASSSYLAGGPDEQFF. In nucleotides, the CDR3 is TGTGCCAGCAGTTCCTATTTAGCGGGGGGGCCGGATGAGCAGTTCTTC.

This clonotype turned up a few times. V and J are TRBV5-1 and TRBJ2-7; D is unclear. Germline lookup yields CDR1 SGHRS and CDR2 YFSETQ. Trimming took 7 bases from V and 3 from J, leaving 14 bases between them. The CDR3 runs 13 residues. The CDR3 coding sequence is TGCGCCAGCCCCACCCGAACTAACTACGAGCAGTACTTC. Its protein product is CASPTRTNYEQYF.

This clonotype was counted a few times. The CDR3 DNA sequence: TGTGCCAGCAGCGTACGGGGGGGGCACTATGGCTACACCTTC. The encoded protein is CASSVRGGHYGYTF. V and J are TRBV7-2 and TRBJ1-2, with D possibly being TRBD1 (6 bases). The V end was cut by 5 bases, the J end by 3 bases, with 13 bases between. The CDR3 covers 14 residues. Germline CDR1 reads SGHTA; CDR2 reads FQGNSA.

V gene TRBV4-3 combines with J gene TRBJ1-2; D not certain. CDR3 length equals 14 residues. The V and J ends lost 0 bases and 1 base respectively, with 6 bases between them. Germline CDR1 is LGHNA and CDR2 is YSLEER. CDR3 region: CASSQDSSNYGYTF. CDR3 bases: TGCGCCAGCAGCCAAGACAGCAGTAACTATGGCTACACCTTC.

This clonotype was detected many times. The rearrangement links TRBV29-1 to TRBJ2-1, with TRBD2 as a possible D gene (6 bases). The germline V gene encodes CDR1 SQVTM and CDR2 ANQGSEA. This CDR3 contains 11 residues. The V and J ends lost 4 bases and 12 bases respectively, with 13 bases between them. This CDR3 is CSVVGAGWQFF. The CDR3 DNA reads as TGCAGCGTTGTTGGGGCGGGATGGCAGTTCTTC.